The next 20 T cell receptor beta chains were all read from a single sample in a study of cytomegalovirus exposure and HLA in healthy donors (dated by TCRdb to the late 2010s). The library was produced with the immunoSEQ multiplex PCR assay. For the multiplex PCR, a mixture combining 60 forward primers for TCR Vbeta segments and 13 reverse primers for TCR Jbeta segments was used. TCRdb mirrors the immuneACCESS table, restricted to in-frame sequences. Some clones are absent from its copies; in checked studies, under half trace to an unresolved V gene, and the reason for the others is unknown. Present in this sample are fewer than 150,000 clones, over 80% of which were seen just once. 1.2% of the sample goes to the ten largest clones. Sequenced sample: PBMCs. The origin of the receptors is a female donor in good health and CMV-seronegative.

J is TRBJ2-1 and V is TRBV7-9; 14 nucleotides agree with TRBD2. Trimming removed 11 bases from V and 4 bases from J; junction bases left unmatched: 7. CDR1 and CDR2 from the germline V gene are SEHNR and FQNEAQ (reference sequence). The CDR3 consists of 15 residues. This CDR3 reads CAGLRTSGRYNEQFF. CDR3 sequence (DNA): TGTGCCGGGTTAAGGACTAGCGGGAGGTACAATGAGCAGTTCTTC.

With respect to this clone: The sample contains more than one DNA sequence encoding this CDR3. This chain connects TRBV30 to TRBJ1-4; the D gene is possibly TRBD1 (6 bases). Germline loops: CDR1 GTSNPN, CDR2 SVGIG (reference sequence). This CDR3 has 12 amino acids. Trimming took off 4 bases at V and 12 bases at J, with 15 bases between the two ends. CDR3 nucleotides: TGTGCCTGGACCCCTACCAGGGGTGAACTGTTTTTT. This codes for CAWTPTRGELFF. Supplemented by reference TRBV30 and TRBJ1-4, the full variable domain reads SQTIHQWPATLVQPVGSPLSLECTVEGTSNPNLYWYRQAAGRGLQLLFYSVGIGQISSEVPQNLSASRPQDRQFILSSKKLLLSDSGFYLCAWTPTRGELFFGSGTQLSVL.

This chain links TRBV27 with TRBJ2-1; TRBD2 matches 7 bases. The CDR3 is made up of 15 amino acids. After removal of 4 bases from V and 0 bases from J, the junction contained 3 bases not matched to a gene. Germline values: CDR1 MNHEY, CDR2 SMNVEV (reference sequence). The CDR3 sequence is CASSSGLGSYNEQFF. The CDR3 coding sequence is TGTGCCAGCAGTTCCGGACTAGGCTCCTACAATGAGCAGTTCTTC.

The chain joins TRBV5-6 to TRBJ2-5; no definite D call. CDR3 size: 13 residues. From germline, CDR1 is SGHDT and CDR2 YYEEEE. V was pared by 1 base and J by 0 bases, with 4 bases between. For the CDR3, the DNA is TGTGCCAGCAGCTTGAACTACCAAGAGACCCAGTACTTC. Encoded protein: CASSLNYQETQYF. Supplemented by reference TRBV5-6 and TRBJ2-5, the full variable domain reads DAGVTQSPTHLIKTRGQQVTLRCSPKSGHDTVSWYQQALGQGPQFIFQYYEEEERQRGNFPDRFSGHQFPNYSSELNVNALLLGDSALYLCASSLNYQETQYFGPGTRLLVL.

The chain joins TRBV5-4 to TRBJ2-7, with 8 positions matching TRBD2. CDR3 length: 14 residues. Per the germline V gene, CDR1 is SGHNT and CDR2 is YYREEE (reference sequence). With 4 bases clipped from V and 2 bases from J, the junction kept 5 bases outside the gene matches. CDR3 sequence (DNA): TGTGCCAGCAGCGAGACTAGCGACCCCTACGAGCAGTACTTC. Protein product: CASSETSDPYEQYF.

The chain employs TRBV7-2 and TRBJ2-1; 10 nucleotides match TRBD2. Germline trimming cut 3 bases from V and 12 bases from J; bases unmatched to any gene: 8. The CDR3 runs to 14 residues. CDR1 is SGHTA, CDR2 FQGNSA, per germline. This chain's CDR3 is CASSFFLAGEGQFF. The CDR3 nucleotides read TGTGCCAGCAGCTTCTTTCTAGCGGGAGAAGGGCAGTTCTTC.

The chain has TRBV4-1 and TRBJ1-1; D is unclear. This CDR3 contains 12 residues. V was shortened by 1 base and J by 4 bases, with 4 bases between the two germline ends. The germline V gene encodes CDR1 MGHRA and CDR2 YSYEKL. CDR3 in DNA: TGCGCCAGCAGCCAAGCAGGCACTGAAGCTTTCTTT. Translating it yields CASSQAGTEAFF.

The chain carries TRBV6-1 and TRBJ1-2, with D unresolved. The CDR3 sequence is 13 residues long. In germline, CDR1 is MNHNS, CDR2 SASEGT. Trimming left V 5 bases short and J 3 bases short, with 10 bases between. As DNA, the CDR3 is TGTGCCAGCAGTACCGGGAACTACTATGGCTACACCTTC. Encoded protein: CASSTGNYYGYTF.

The chain recombines TRBV11-2 with TRBJ2-7; D may be TRBD2 (7 bases). V shed 5 bases and J shed 6 bases, with 17 bases lying between them. In germline, CDR1 is SGHAT, CDR2 FQNNGV. This CDR3 has 14 residues. The CDR3 sequence: CASSPRGGGSEQYF. Written as DNA, the CDR3 is TGTGCCAGCAGCCCTAGGGGGGGAGGGAGCGAGCAGTACTTC.

V is TRBV29-1 and J is TRBJ2-3; 8 bases line up with TRBD1. Trimming at V came to 8 bases and at J to 0 bases, leaving 7 bases not matched to a gene. The germline CDR1 and CDR2 sequences are SQVTM and ANQGSEA. The CDR3 sequence is 14 residues long. This CDR3 is CSIQGVSSTDTQYF. CDR3 DNA sequence: TGCAGCATACAGGGGGTTTCTAGCACAGATACGCAGTATTTT.

This clone appeared once. The J gene is TRBJ2-2, the V gene TRBV28; tentatively, D is TRBD1 (5 bases). V lost 2 bases to trimming and J lost 5 bases, with 15 bases between them. Germline lookup yields CDR1 MDHEN and CDR2 SYDVKM. This CDR3 is built from 16 residues. Written as DNA, the CDR3 is TGTGCCAGCAGTTTAGGGCGCAGGGTGGGGACCGGGGAGCTGTTTTTT. It is translated as CASSLGRRVGTGELFF.

The chain couples TRBV13 to TRBJ2-7; 13 bases match TRBD2. Germline V CDR1 and CDR2: PRHDT, FYEKMQ (reference sequence). This CDR3 region has 16 residues. V shed 5 bases and J 4 bases; nucleotides not matched to a gene: 8. The CDR3 DNA follows: TGTGCCAGCAGCCCGCGGACTAGCGGGAGAGGTTACGAGCAGTACTTC. This gives the protein CASSPRTSGRGYEQYF.

The rearrangement joins TRBV7-9 to TRBJ1-2; 10 bases line up with TRBD1. This CDR3 comprises 17 residues. Germline CDR1 and CDR2: SEHNR and FQNEAQ (reference sequence). V gave up 4 bases and J gave up 5 bases; unmatched junction bases: 13. CDR3 sequence (DNA): TGTGCCAGCAGCTCCCCAGTGGGACAGGGGTATGGTTATGGCTACACCTTC. The encoded protein is CASSSPVGQGYGYGYTF.

This sequence joins TRBV30 and TRBJ1-2; D remains unclear. V was shortened by 6 bases and J by 2 bases, with 13 bases between the two germline ends. Germline CDR1 GTSNPN, CDR2 SVGIG (reference sequence). This CDR3 contains 13 residues. The DNA for the CDR3 is TGTGCCTGCCAGAAGGCGCGGAACTATGGCTACACCTTC. Translating it yields CACQKARNYGYTF.

The CDR3 loop is CSVEDGFQGDEKLFF. For the CDR3, the DNA is TGCAGCGTTGAAGACGGTTTCCAGGGTGATGAAAAACTGTTTTTT. The rearrangement links TRBV29-1 to TRBJ1-4; D may be TRBD1 (5 bases). The V gene lost 0 bases and the J gene lost 6 bases, with 14 bases spanning the gap. The CDR3 totals 15 residues. Looked up from germline, CDR1 is SQVTM and CDR2 is ANQGSEA.

This rearrangement joins TRBV11-2 to TRBJ2-5, with a weak D call TRBD1 (6 bases). This CDR3 spans 17 amino acids. The germline V and J ends were trimmed by 5 bases and 2 bases, with 21 bases remaining between them. Germline V gene lookup returns CDR1 SGHAT and CDR2 FQNNGV. DNA for the CDR3: TGTGCCAGCAGCCCAGGGACATCCAGGGGTGGACAAGAGACCCAGTACTTC. Protein: CASSPGTSRGGQETQYF.

CDR3 loop: CASMNSGDTGELFF. The CDR3, as DNA: TGCGCCAGCATGAATAGCGGAGACACCGGGGAGCTGTTTTTT. The chain combines TRBV5-1 with TRBJ2-2, with a weak D call TRBD2 (6 bases). This CDR3 spans 14 amino acids. Between the trimmed V and J ends, which lost 6 bases and 3 bases, there was a span of 12 bases. Germline V gene sequence: CDR1 SGHRS, CDR2 YFSETQ.

The gene calls are TRBV15 and TRBJ1-2, with TRBD1 identical over 7 bases. V gave up 0 bases and J gave up 3 bases; unmatched junction bases: 1. The CDR3 extends over 14 amino acids. The germline CDR1 and CDR2 sequences are LNHNV and YYDKDF (reference sequence). In DNA, the CDR3 is TGTGCCACCAGCAGAGATACAGGGGACTATGGCTACACCTTC. Amino acids: CATSRDTGDYGYTF. Full variable domain (remainder filled in from reference TRBV15 and TRBJ1-2): DAMVIQNPRYQVTQFGKPVTLSCSQTLNHNVMYWYQQKSSQAPKLLFHYYDKDFNNEADTPDNFQSRRPNTSFCFLDIRSPGLGDTAMYLCATSRDTGDYGYTFGSGTRLTVV.

This chain joins TRBV6-1 and TRBJ2-7; D remains unclear. V lost 2 bases to trimming and J lost 7 bases, with 6 bases between them. The CDR3 contains 11 residues. Germline CDR1 and CDR2: MNHNS and SASEGT. CDR3 in DNA: TGTGCCAGCAGTGAAATTCCAGAGCAGTACTTC. Its protein is CASSEIPEQYF.

The chain carries TRBV19 and TRBJ2-1; 11 nucleotides agree with TRBD2. This CDR3 spans 15 amino acids. V was pared by 6 bases and J by 5 bases, with 6 bases of the junction left unmatched. Per the germline V gene, CDR1 is LNHDA and CDR2 is SQIVND (reference sequence). The CDR3 sequence is CASRVAGGQNNEQFF. In DNA form, the CDR3 reads TGTGCCAGTAGGGTAGCGGGAGGGCAAAACAATGAGCAGTTCTTC.